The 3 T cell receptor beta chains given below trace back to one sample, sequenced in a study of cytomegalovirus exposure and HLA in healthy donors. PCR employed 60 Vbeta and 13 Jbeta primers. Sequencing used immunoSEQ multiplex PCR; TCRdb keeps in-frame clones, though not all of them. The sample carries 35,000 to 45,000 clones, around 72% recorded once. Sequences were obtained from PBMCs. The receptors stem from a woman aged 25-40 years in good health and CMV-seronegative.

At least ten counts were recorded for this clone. Written as DNA, the CDR3 is TGTGCCAGCAGTGGACAGGGGTTAGACTATGGCTACACCTTC. This gives the protein CASSGQGLDYGYTF. The chain is built from TRBV6-1 and TRBJ1-2; TRBD1 matches 8 bases. The CDR3 loop spans 14 amino acids. Looked up from germline, CDR1 is MNHNS and CDR2 is SASEGT. V lost 4 bases, J lost 3 bases, and 4 bases stayed unmatched.

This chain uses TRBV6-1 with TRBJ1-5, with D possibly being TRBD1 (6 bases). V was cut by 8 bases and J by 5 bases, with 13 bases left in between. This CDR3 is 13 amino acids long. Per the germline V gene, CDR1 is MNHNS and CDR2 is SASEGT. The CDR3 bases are TGTGCCAGCGGTAGACAGGTGTATCAGCCCCAGCATTTT. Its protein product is CASGRQVYQPQHF.

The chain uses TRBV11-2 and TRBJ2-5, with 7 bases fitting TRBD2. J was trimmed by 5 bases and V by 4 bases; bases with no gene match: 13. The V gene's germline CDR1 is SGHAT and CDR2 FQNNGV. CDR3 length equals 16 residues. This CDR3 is CASSSHLREVEETQYF. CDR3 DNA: TGTGCCAGCAGCTCCCACCTCCGGGAGGTCGAGGAGACCCAGTACTTC.